These T cell receptor beta chains were read from a single sample in a study of CD8+ T cells in alopecia areata. TCRdb keeps only in-frame clones here, not all; method: immunoSEQ multiplex PCR. In the table there are a few hundred thousand clones, 65% to 70% of which are singletons. Here the sequenced sample was CD4+ T cells sorted from blood, taken at week 0. Receptor source: a human donor with alopecia areata. The CDR3 runs from the conserved cysteine through the conserved F or W. The D gene is left open where the match is weak. The size field is filled for only some rows; it gives once, few, many or a size class.

D gene: -
clone size: -
V gene: TRBV7-8
J gene: TRBJ2-7
CDR3 DNA: TGTGCCAGCAGCCCAACTACCCCGCGAGAGCAGTACTTC
CDR3 protein: CASSPTTPREQYF

D gene: -
clone size: -
V gene: TRBV7-8
J gene: TRBJ2-4
CDR3 DNA: TGTGCCAGCCAAGCAGGGCCCCTCGGAAACATTCAGTACTTC
CDR3 protein: CASQAGPLGNIQYF

D gene: -
clone size: many
V gene: TRBV7-2
J gene: TRBJ2-5
CDR3 DNA: TGTGCCAGCAGCCACACCGGGGGCCAAGAGACCCAGTACTTC
CDR3 protein: CASSHTGGQETQYF

D gene: TRBD1
clone size: -
V gene: TRBV19
J gene: TRBJ2-1
CDR3 DNA: TGTGCCAGCACCGGACAGGAGCGTCCCAATGAGCAGTTCTTC
CDR3 protein: CASTGQERPNEQFF

D gene: -
clone size: -
V gene: TRBV5-6
J gene: TRBJ2-3
CDR3 DNA: TGTGCCAGCAGCGGGACAAGCAGCACAGATACGCAGTATTTT
CDR3 protein: CASSGTSSTDTQYF

D gene: -
clone size: -
V gene: TRBV5-1
J gene: TRBJ2-5
CDR3 DNA: TGCGCCAGCAGCTCTACTTCCTCAGAGACCCAGTACTTC
CDR3 protein: CASSSTSSETQYF

D gene: -
clone size: -
V gene: TRBV20-1
J gene: TRBJ1-1
CDR3 DNA: TGCAGTGCTAGAGAGGAAGAAGCTTTCTTT
CDR3 protein: CSAREEEAFF

D gene: TRBD1
clone size: few
V gene: TRBV30
J gene: TRBJ2-3
CDR3 DNA: TGTGCCTGGAGTGTACTAAAGGGGGCGAGGACAGATACGCAGTATTTT
CDR3 protein: CAWSVLKGARTDTQYF

D gene: TRBD1
clone size: -
V gene: TRBV18
J gene: TRBJ2-7
CDR3 DNA: TGTGCCAGCTCACCTGACAGGGTTGGCGGCGAGCAGTACTTC
CDR3 protein: CASSPDRVGGEQYF

D gene: -
clone size: -
V gene: TRBV5-4
J gene: TRBJ2-7
CDR3 DNA: TGTGCCAGCAGCCCCGGACAGTCCTACGAGCAGTACTTC
CDR3 protein: CASSPGQSYEQYF

D gene: -
clone size: -
V gene: TRBV6-1
J gene: TRBJ1-1
CDR3 DNA: TGTGCCAGCAGTGCGACAGGGAACACTGAAGCTTTCTTT
CDR3 protein: CASSATGNTEAFF

D gene: -
clone size: -
V gene: TRBV5-1
J gene: TRBJ2-7
CDR3 DNA: TGCGCCAGCAGCTTGGCCACGGACAGACTATACTACGAGCAGTACTTC
CDR3 protein: CASSLATDRLYYEQYF

D gene: -
clone size: -
V gene: TRBV29-1
J gene: TRBJ2-6
CDR3 DNA: TGCAGCGTTTCATCTGGGGGGATCGCTGGGGCCAACGTCCTGACTTTC
CDR3 protein: CSVSSGGIAGANVLTF

D gene: -
clone size: -
V gene: TRBV19
J gene: TRBJ2-6
CDR3 DNA: TGTGCCAGCCTCGACGACTCTGGGGCCAACGTCCTGACTTTC
CDR3 protein: CASLDDSGANVLTF

D gene: -
clone size: few
V gene: TRBV30
J gene: TRBJ2-2
CDR3 DNA: TGTGCCTGGAAGGGCACCGGGGAGCTGTTTTTT
CDR3 protein: CAWKGTGELFF

D gene: -
clone size: few
V gene: TRBV9
J gene: TRBJ1-2
CDR3 DNA: TGTGCCAGCAGCGTAGAGGGTCACTATGGCTACACCTTC
CDR3 protein: CASSVEGHYGYTF

D gene: TRBD2
clone size: -
V gene: TRBV27
J gene: TRBJ2-1
CDR3 DNA: TGTGCCAGCAGTTTCTCCCTAGCGGGGTCGTACTACAATGAGCAGTTCTTC
CDR3 protein: CASSFSLAGSYYNEQFF

D gene: -
clone size: -
V gene: TRBV30
J gene: TRBJ1-1
CDR3 DNA: TGTGCCTGGAGTTCGGACACTGAAGCTTTCTTT
CDR3 protein: CAWSSDTEAFF

D gene: -
clone size: -
V gene: TRBV7-7
J gene: TRBJ2-5
CDR3 DNA: TGTGCTAGCAGCTTAGGGAGCGGGACAGCTAAAGAGACCCAGTACTTC
CDR3 protein: CASSLGSGTAKETQYF

D gene: -
clone size: -
V gene: TRBV30
J gene: TRBJ2-7
CDR3 DNA: TGTGCCTGGATGCAGGTTGGTCTATACGAGCAGTACTTC
CDR3 protein: CAWMQVGLYEQYF

D gene: TRBD2
clone size: -
V gene: TRBV10-3
J gene: TRBJ2-7
CDR3 DNA: TGTGCCAGCAGCCCGGAGCGGGGGCCGTCCTACGAGCAGTACTTC
CDR3 protein: CASSPERGPSYEQYF

D gene: TRBD1
clone size: few
V gene: TRBV9
J gene: TRBJ2-1
CDR3 DNA: TGTGCCAGCAGCCTTAGGAAGGACAGGGTAGGACATGAGCAGTTCTTC
CDR3 protein: CASSLRKDRVGHEQFF

D gene: -
clone size: few
V gene: TRBV11-2
J gene: TRBJ2-5
CDR3 DNA: TGTGCCAGCAGCTCCTTACAGGGCCAAGAGACCCAGTACTTC
CDR3 protein: CASSSLQGQETQYF

D gene: -
clone size: -
V gene: TRBV25-1
J gene: TRBJ1-2
CDR3 DNA: TGTGCCAGCAGTGAAGCAGGGAGACTTAGCGGCTACACCTTC
CDR3 protein: CASSEAGRLSGYTF

D gene: TRBD1
clone size: -
V gene: TRBV6-5
J gene: TRBJ2-2
CDR3 DNA: TGTGCCAGCAGTTATGCGGCAGGGGGCAGAGGCGGGGAGCTGTTTTTT
CDR3 protein: CASSYAAGGRGGELFF

D gene: -
clone size: -
V gene: TRBV4-3
J gene: TRBJ2-5
CDR3 DNA: TGCGCCAGCAGCCAAGGAGTCGTCGGAGGGATCCAAGAGACCCAGTACTTC
CDR3 protein: CASSQGVVGGIQETQYF

D gene: -
clone size: -
V gene: TRBV4-3
J gene: TRBJ1-2
CDR3 DNA: TGCGCCAGCAGCCAATCAGGGTTTGGCTATGGCTACACCTTC
CDR3 protein: CASSQSGFGYGYTF

D gene: TRBD2
clone size: -
V gene: TRBV5-4
J gene: TRBJ2-3
CDR3 DNA: TGTGCCAGCAGCCCGTCGGGCGGGGGGCGCACAGATACGCAGTATTTT
CDR3 protein: CASSPSGGGRTDTQYF

D gene: -
clone size: -
V gene: TRBV29-1
J gene: TRBJ1-2
CDR3 DNA: TGCAGCGCGGGGGACGATGGCTACACCTTC
CDR3 protein: CSAGDDGYTF

D gene: -
clone size: -
V gene: TRBV30
J gene: TRBJ1-3
CDR3 DNA: TGTGCCTGGAGTTCCTACTCTGGAAACACCATATATTTT
CDR3 protein: CAWSSYSGNTIYF

D gene: TRBD2
clone size: -
V gene: TRBV4-2
J gene: TRBJ2-1
CDR3 DNA: TGTGCCAGCAGCCAAGTTACTAGCGGGGGCCCTACGTCTGAGCAGTTCTTC
CDR3 protein: CASSQVTSGGPTSEQFF

D gene: TRBD1
clone size: -
V gene: TRBV11-1
J gene: TRBJ2-7
CDR3 DNA: TGTGCCAGCAGCTTAGGAGGGACAGGAAGGTCCGAGCAGTACTTC
CDR3 protein: CASSLGGTGRSEQYF

D gene: -
clone size: -
V gene: TRBV29-1
J gene: TRBJ2-3
CDR3 DNA: TGCAGCGTTGGAGGCCAGTTGGCAGATACGCAGTATTTT
CDR3 protein: CSVGGQLADTQYF

D gene: -
clone size: -
V gene: TRBV4-3
J gene: TRBJ2-7
CDR3 DNA: TGCGCCAGCAGCCAAGATAGGGGCGAGCAGTACTTC
CDR3 protein: CASSQDRGEQYF

D gene: -
clone size: -
V gene: TRBV7-2
J gene: TRBJ2-5
CDR3 DNA: TGTGCCAGCAGCTTTTCTCAGGGGGAGACCCAGTACTTC
CDR3 protein: CASSFSQGETQYF

D gene: -
clone size: few
V gene: TRBV6-5
J gene: TRBJ2-5
CDR3 DNA: TGTGCCAGCAGTTCCGTGGGAGGTGCAGAGACCCAGTACTTC
CDR3 protein: CASSSVGGAETQYF

D gene: TRBD1
clone size: -
V gene: TRBV25-1
J gene: TRBJ1-6
CDR3 DNA: TGTGCCAGCAGGGAAGCAGGGGGGAGCTCACCCCTCCACTTT
CDR3 protein: CASREAGGSSPLHF

D gene: -
clone size: few
V gene: TRBV5-1
J gene: TRBJ1-5
CDR3 DNA: TGCGCCAGCAGCTTGGACCTAAATCAGCCCCAGCATTTT
CDR3 protein: CASSLDLNQPQHF

D gene: TRBD2
clone size: -
V gene: TRBV15
J gene: TRBJ2-3
CDR3 DNA: TGTGCCACCAGCATGATGGCGGGGGGGCCGTATACGCAGTATTTT
CDR3 protein: CATSMMAGGPYTQYF

D gene: -
clone size: -
V gene: TRBV30
J gene: TRBJ2-3
CDR3 DNA: TGTGCCTACTCGTTGTCCCGTGAGGATACGCAGTATTTT
CDR3 protein: CAYSLSREDTQYF

D gene: -
clone size: -
V gene: TRBV29-1
J gene: TRBJ2-5
CDR3 DNA: TGCAGCGCTATTTTGACTCCCGGGCGGGAGACCCAGTACTTC
CDR3 protein: CSAILTPGRETQYF

D gene: -
clone size: -
V gene: TRBV7-2
J gene: TRBJ1-2
CDR3 DNA: TGTGCCAGCAGCTCCGGGGCCGGAGACTATGGCTACACCTTC
CDR3 protein: CASSSGAGDYGYTF

D gene: -
clone size: once
V gene: TRBV30
J gene: TRBJ2-1
CDR3 DNA: TGTGCCTGGAGTGTAAGGGTGACAGGTTACAATGAGCAGTTCTTC
CDR3 protein: CAWSVRVTGYNEQFF

D gene: -
clone size: -
V gene: TRBV30
J gene: TRBJ2-7
CDR3 DNA: TGTGCCTGGAGTGCAAGAGTTGGTGTCGAGCAGTACTTC
CDR3 protein: CAWSARVGVEQYF

D gene: TRBD1
clone size: -
V gene: TRBV18
J gene: TRBJ1-2
CDR3 DNA: TGTGCCAGCTCACCGACAGGGGATAGCCCCTATGGCTACACCTTC
CDR3 protein: CASSPTGDSPYGYTF

D gene: TRBD1
clone size: -
V gene: TRBV7-3
J gene: TRBJ2-2
CDR3 DNA: TGTGCCAGCAGCCTCGGGACAGGGAACACCGGGGAGCTGTTTTTT
CDR3 protein: CASSLGTGNTGELFF

D gene: -
clone size: once
V gene: TRBV2
J gene: TRBJ2-3
CDR3 DNA: TGTGCCAGCACCGTCGAGGATACGCAGTATTTT
CDR3 protein: CASTVEDTQYF

D gene: -
clone size: few
V gene: TRBV29-1
J gene: TRBJ1-6
CDR3 DNA: TGCAGCGTTGGGGAGGGCTCCAATTCACCCCTCCACTTT
CDR3 protein: CSVGEGSNSPLHF

D gene: -
clone size: -
V gene: TRBV4-3
J gene: TRBJ2-5
CDR3 DNA: TGCGCCAGCAGCCGAGACTGGAGAGAGACCCAGTACTTC
CDR3 protein: CASSRDWRETQYF

D gene: TRBD1
clone size: -
V gene: TRBV9
J gene: TRBJ2-7
CDR3 DNA: TGTGCCAGCAGCGTAGGACAGGGAGATTACGAGCAGTACTTC
CDR3 protein: CASSVGQGDYEQYF

D gene: -
clone size: -
V gene: TRBV7-2
J gene: TRBJ1-1
CDR3 DNA: TGTGCCAGCAGCTTGACGGACCTGGACACTGAAGCTTTCTTT
CDR3 protein: CASSLTDLDTEAFF

D gene: -
clone size: -
V gene: TRBV5-1
J gene: TRBJ1-5
CDR3 DNA: TGCGCCAGCAGCTTGACAGGGCCCGGACAGCCCCAGCATTTT
CDR3 protein: CASSLTGPGQPQHF